The rows below give T cell receptor beta chains drawn from one sample of a study of beta chain features in type 1 diabetes. Assay: immunoSEQ multiplex PCR; the TCRdb copy retains only in-frame clones and omits some. Of about 250,000 clones in the sample, roughly 13% were seen once. Sequencing was carried out using naive CD4+ T cells from blood. These receptors were collected from a woman between 40 and 50 years old in good health. The CDR3 runs from the conserved cysteine through the conserved F or W. Each record gives: D gene, V gene, J gene, CDR3 length, clone size, CDR3 DNA, CDR3 protein. D genes are given only for firm matches. Not every row has a clone size; where given, it reads once, few, many or a size class.

TRBD1	TRBV9	TRBJ2-5	14	.	TGTGCCAGCAGCGTAAGGACAGGGTCAGAGACCCAGTACTTC	CASSVRTGSETQYF
TRBD1	TRBV5-6	TRBJ2-7	17	few	TGTGCCAGCAGCTGGGACAGGGGTGGGGGCCGGCTCTACGAGCAGTACTTC	CASSWDRGGGRLYEQYF
.	TRBV2	TRBJ1-6	11	.	TGTGCCAGCAGCGAGAATTCACCCCTCCACTTT	CASSENSPLHF
.	TRBV7-9	TRBJ2-5	12	.	TGTGCCAGCACCCGGGGTCTAGAGACCCAGTACTTC	CASTRGLETQYF
TRBD2	TRBV19	TRBJ2-7	14	few	TGTGCCAGTAGTATCGGGACTACTCTCTACGAGCAGTACTTC	CASSIGTTLYEQYF
.	TRBV6-5	TRBJ2-3	14	.	TGTGCCAGCAGTTACTTCGGTGCCACAGATACGCAGTATTTT	CASSYFGATDTQYF
TRBD1	TRBV7-2	TRBJ1-4	15	few	TGTGCCAGCAGCACGCCGGGACAGTTATCTGAAAAACTGTTTTTT	CASSTPGQLSEKLFF
.	TRBV7-2	TRBJ2-3	15	few	TGTGCCAGCAGTCCCTCGGGACTTTCCACAGATACGCAGTATTTT	CASSPSGLSTDTQYF
.	TRBV5-4	TRBJ1-3	13	few	TGTGCCAGCAGCTTGAGAGCTGGAAACACCATATATTTT	CASSLRAGNTIYF
.	TRBV13	TRBJ1-1	13	few	TGTGCCAGCAGCCGGTCAGGCCGGACTGAAGCTTTCTTT	CASSRSGRTEAFF
TRBD1	TRBV19	TRBJ1-2	15	.	TGTGCCAGTAGTAGAGGACAGGGGGCCAACTATGGCTACACCTTC	CASSRGQGANYGYTF
TRBD2	TRBV7-2	TRBJ2-3	17	few	TGTGCCAGCAGCGCGTCCCGACTAGCGGGGAGCACAGATACGCAGTATTTT	CASSASRLAGSTDTQYF
.	TRBV9	TRBJ1-2	13	.	TGTGCCAGCAGCGTAGAAATAAGGGGTGGCTACACCTTC	CASSVEIRGGYTF
TRBD1	TRBV6-5	TRBJ2-7	14	few	TGTGCCAGCAGTTACTCGACAGGGGGCTACGAGCAGTACTTC	CASSYSTGGYEQYF
.	TRBV4-3	TRBJ2-5	13	many	TGCGCCAGCAGCCCAGGACGGGGGTCGACCCAGTACTTC	CASSPGRGSTQYF
.	TRBV7-8	TRBJ2-1	17	.	TGTGCCAGCAGCGACCAGGGCGGTCCGAGCTCCTACAATGAGCAGTTCTTC	CASSDQGGPSSYNEQFF
.	TRBV5-1	TRBJ1-1	15	.	TGCGCCAGCAGCTTGAACACCGAACCGAACACTGAAGCTTTCTTT	CASSLNTEPNTEAFF
.	TRBV5-1	TRBJ2-7	13	.	TGCGCCAGCAGGGGGGCGAGCCAATACGAGCAGTACTTC	CASRGASQYEQYF
.	TRBV7-9	TRBJ2-5	13	many	TGTGCCAGCAGCGTCGCGCCGGGGAAGACCCAGTACTTC	CASSVAPGKTQYF
.	TRBV15	TRBJ2-6	17	many	TGTGCCACCAGCAGAGCCTGGCCGGGATCTGGGGCCAACGTCCTGACTTTC	CATSRAWPGSGANVLTF
.	TRBV7-2	TRBJ2-5	14	.	TGTGCCAGCAGCCTATCTACTAGGAGCGGGACCCAGTACTTC	CASSLSTRSGTQYF
.	TRBV7-2	TRBJ2-7	13	.	TGTGCCAGCAGCCCTCCAGTCACCTACGAGCAGTACTTC	CASSPPVTYEQYF
TRBD2	TRBV29-1	TRBJ2-3	14	few	TGCAGCGTTGGCCCGGGGGGGACCACAGATACGCAGTATTTT	CSVGPGGTTDTQYF
.	TRBV6-5	TRBJ1-1	13	few	TGTGCCAGCAGTTACAGGGGAAACACTGAAGCTTTCTTT	CASSYRGNTEAFF
.	TRBV6-6	TRBJ1-4	15	few	TGTGCCAGCAGTTTCCTGACAGTGCAATACGAAAAACTGTTTTTT	CASSFLTVQYEKLFF
.	TRBV6-6	TRBJ2-7	15	.	TGTGCCAGCAGTTACTCGATACAGGGCTCCTACGAGCAGTACTTC	CASSYSIQGSYEQYF
.	TRBV5-1	TRBJ1-2	14	few	TGCGCCAGCAGCTTGGTCCCAGGTCCCGATGGCTACACCTTC	CASSLVPGPDGYTF
TRBD2	TRBV15	TRBJ2-5	14	few	TGTGCCACCAGCAGAGAGCGGGGGAGCGAGACCCAGTACTTC	CATSRERGSETQYF
TRBD1	TRBV4-1	TRBJ1-2	15	.	TGCGCCAGCAGCCAAGCCCAGACAGGGGCGAATGGCTACACCTTC	CASSQAQTGANGYTF
.	TRBV4-1	TRBJ1-1	13	.	TGCGCCAGCAGCCAAAAAACAGCCGGGGGAGCTTTCTTT	CASSQKTAGGAFF
TRBD2	TRBV5-1	TRBJ2-1	17	.	TGCGCCAGCAGCTCCCTACAGACTAGCGGGGGAAGCGGTGAGCAGTTCTTC	CASSSLQTSGGSGEQFF
TRBD1	TRBV5-1	TRBJ2-5	16	.	TGCGCCAGCAGCATCCACAAACAGGGGCGCGGGGAGACCCAGTACTTC	CASSIHKQGRGETQYF
.	TRBV4-1	TRBJ1-5	16	.	TGCGCCAGCAGCCAGATCCCAGGACTGTCTCCTCAGCCCCAGCATTTT	CASSQIPGLSPQPQHF
TRBD1	TRBV18	TRBJ1-2	16	few	TGTGCCAGCTCATCCAGCCTGACAGGGTTTGGCTATGGCTACACCTTC	CASSSSLTGFGYGYTF
.	TRBV4-3	TRBJ1-2	16	.	TGCGCCAGCAGCCAAGACAGGCCGAGATCTAACTATGGCTACACCTTC	CASSQDRPRSNYGYTF
.	TRBV5-4	TRBJ2-3	16	few	TGTGCCAGCAGCCGCGCCGGGGGGCGAGAGGGAGATACGCAGTATTTT	CASSRAGGREGDTQYF
.	TRBV6-5	TRBJ2-5	14	few	TGTGCCAGCAGCCCTGGGAGGACACGGGGGACCCAGTACTTC	CASSPGRTRGTQYF
.	TRBV25-1	TRBJ1-4	17	few	TGTGCCAGCAGTGACCACCCGCGGGGGCTCCGTACCGAAAAACTGTTTTTT	CASSDHPRGLRTEKLFF
.	TRBV29-1	TRBJ1-3	15	.	TGCAGCGTTAGTTCCGGGACAAACTCTGGAAACACCATATATTTT	CSVSSGTNSGNTIYF
.	TRBV5-8	TRBJ2-7	11	few	TGTGCCAGCAGCCCCCATCACGAGCAGTACTTC	CASSPHHEQYF
.	TRBV4-3	TRBJ1-3	14	few	TGCGCCAGCAGCCGGGCCCTTGACGGAAACACCATATATTTT	CASSRALDGNTIYF
.	TRBV18	TRBJ2-7	16	.	TGTGCCAGCTCACCACTCAGGGCCTCGGCAACCTACGAGCAGTACTTC	CASSPLRASATYEQYF